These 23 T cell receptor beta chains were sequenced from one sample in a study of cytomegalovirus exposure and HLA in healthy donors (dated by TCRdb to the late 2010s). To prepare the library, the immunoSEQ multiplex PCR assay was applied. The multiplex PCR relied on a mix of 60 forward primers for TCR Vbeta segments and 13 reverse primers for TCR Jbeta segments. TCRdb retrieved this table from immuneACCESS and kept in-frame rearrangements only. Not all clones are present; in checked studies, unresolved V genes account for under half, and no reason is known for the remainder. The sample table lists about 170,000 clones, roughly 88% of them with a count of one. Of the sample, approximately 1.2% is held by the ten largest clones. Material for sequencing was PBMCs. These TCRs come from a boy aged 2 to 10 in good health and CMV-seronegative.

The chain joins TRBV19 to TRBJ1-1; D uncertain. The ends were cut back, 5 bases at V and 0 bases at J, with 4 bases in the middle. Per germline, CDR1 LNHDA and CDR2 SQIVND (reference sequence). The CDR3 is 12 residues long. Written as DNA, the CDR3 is TGTGCCAGTAGTTATCTGAACACTGAAGCTTTCTTT. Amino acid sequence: CASSYLNTEAFF.

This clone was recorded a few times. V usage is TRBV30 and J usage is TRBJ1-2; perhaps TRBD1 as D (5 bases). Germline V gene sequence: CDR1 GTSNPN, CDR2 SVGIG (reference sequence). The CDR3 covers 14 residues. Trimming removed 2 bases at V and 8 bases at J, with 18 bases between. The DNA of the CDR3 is TGTGCCTGGAGTCGAAGTCAGGGTCTGCGGGGCTACACCTTC. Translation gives CAWSRSQGLRGYTF.

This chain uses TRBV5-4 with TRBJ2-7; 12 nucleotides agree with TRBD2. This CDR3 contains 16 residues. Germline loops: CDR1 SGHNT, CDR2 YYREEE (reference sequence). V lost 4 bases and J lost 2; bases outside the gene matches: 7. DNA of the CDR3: TGTGCCAGCAGCCCCACGACTAGCGGGGGTACCTACGAGCAGTACTTC. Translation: CASSPTTSGGTYEQYF.

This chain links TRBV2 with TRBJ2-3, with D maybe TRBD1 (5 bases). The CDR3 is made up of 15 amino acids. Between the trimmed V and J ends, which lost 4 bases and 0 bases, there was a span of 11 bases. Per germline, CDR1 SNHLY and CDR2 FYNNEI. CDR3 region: CASSGGRVSTDTQYF. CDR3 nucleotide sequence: TGTGCCAGCAGTGGGGGCAGGGTAAGCACAGATACGCAGTATTTT.

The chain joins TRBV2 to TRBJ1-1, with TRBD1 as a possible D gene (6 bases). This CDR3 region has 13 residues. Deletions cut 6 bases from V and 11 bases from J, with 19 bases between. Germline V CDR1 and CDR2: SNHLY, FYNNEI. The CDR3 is CASRLTGLQTAFF. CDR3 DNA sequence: TGTGCCAGCAGGCTGACAGGTCTTCAGACTGCTTTCTTT.

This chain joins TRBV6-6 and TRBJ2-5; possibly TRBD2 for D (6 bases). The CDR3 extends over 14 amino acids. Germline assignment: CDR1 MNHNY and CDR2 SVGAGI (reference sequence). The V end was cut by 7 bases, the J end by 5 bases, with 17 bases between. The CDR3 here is CASTNPGEWETQYF. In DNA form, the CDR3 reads TGTGCCAGCACTAACCCGGGGGAATGGGAGACCCAGTACTTC.

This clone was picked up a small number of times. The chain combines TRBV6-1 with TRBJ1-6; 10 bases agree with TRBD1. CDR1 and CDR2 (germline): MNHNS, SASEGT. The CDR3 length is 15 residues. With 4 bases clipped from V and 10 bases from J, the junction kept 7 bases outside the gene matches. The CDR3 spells CASSGTGTGDSPLHF. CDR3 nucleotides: TGTGCCAGCAGTGGAACCGGGACAGGGGACTCACCCCTCCACTTT.

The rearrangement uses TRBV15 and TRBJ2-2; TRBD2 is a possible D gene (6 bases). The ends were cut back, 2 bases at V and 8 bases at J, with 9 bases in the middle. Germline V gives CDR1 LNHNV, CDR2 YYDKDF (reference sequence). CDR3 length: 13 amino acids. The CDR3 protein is CATSRSRGGELFF. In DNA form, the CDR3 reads TGTGCCACCAGCAGATCTCGGGGGGGGGAGCTGTTTTTT.

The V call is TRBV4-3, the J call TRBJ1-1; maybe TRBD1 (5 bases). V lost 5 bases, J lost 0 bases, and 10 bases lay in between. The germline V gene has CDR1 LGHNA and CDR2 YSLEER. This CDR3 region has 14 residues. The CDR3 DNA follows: TGCGCCAGCAGCTACCAGGGCGTGAACACTGAAGCTTTCTTT. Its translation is CASSYQGVNTEAFF.

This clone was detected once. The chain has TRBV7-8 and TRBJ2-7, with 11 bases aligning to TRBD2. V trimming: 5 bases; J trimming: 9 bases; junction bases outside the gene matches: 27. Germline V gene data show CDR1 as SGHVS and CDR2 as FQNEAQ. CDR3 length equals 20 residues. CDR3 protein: CASSPWTVNPTSGTPVGQYF. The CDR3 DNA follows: TGTGCCAGCAGCCCCTGGACAGTAAACCCGACTAGCGGGACCCCCGTGGGGCAGTACTTC.

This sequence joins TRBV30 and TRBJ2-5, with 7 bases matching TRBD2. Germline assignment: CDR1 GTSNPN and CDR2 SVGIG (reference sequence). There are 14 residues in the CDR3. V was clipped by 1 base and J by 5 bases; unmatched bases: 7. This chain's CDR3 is CAWSGGGVRETQYF. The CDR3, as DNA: TGTGCCTGGAGTGGCGGGGGAGTCCGGGAGACCCAGTACTTC.

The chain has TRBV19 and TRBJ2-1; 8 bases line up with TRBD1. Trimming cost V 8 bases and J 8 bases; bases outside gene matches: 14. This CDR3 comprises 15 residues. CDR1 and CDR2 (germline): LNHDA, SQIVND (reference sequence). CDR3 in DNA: TGTGCCAGTTCACGCCGCGGACAGGGAGGCGATGAGCAGTTCTTC. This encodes CASSRRGQGGDEQFF.

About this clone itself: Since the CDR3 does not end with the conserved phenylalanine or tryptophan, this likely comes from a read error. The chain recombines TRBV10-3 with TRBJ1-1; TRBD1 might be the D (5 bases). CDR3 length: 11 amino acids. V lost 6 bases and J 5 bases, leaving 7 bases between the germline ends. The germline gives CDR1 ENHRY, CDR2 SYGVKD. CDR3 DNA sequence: TGTGCCATCAGCCGGGGGACTGAAGCTTTCCTT. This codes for CAISRGTEAFL.

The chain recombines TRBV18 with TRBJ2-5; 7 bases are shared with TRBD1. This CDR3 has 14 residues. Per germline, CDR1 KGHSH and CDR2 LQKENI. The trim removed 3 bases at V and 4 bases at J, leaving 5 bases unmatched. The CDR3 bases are TGTGCCAGCTCACCGAGGGGGCTGGGAGAGACCCAGTACTTC. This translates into CASSPRGLGETQYF.

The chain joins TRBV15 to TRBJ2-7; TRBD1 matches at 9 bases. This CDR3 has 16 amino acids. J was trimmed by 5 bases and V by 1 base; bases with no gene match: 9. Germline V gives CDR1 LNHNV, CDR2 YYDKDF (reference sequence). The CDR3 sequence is CATSRGFTGGLDEQYV. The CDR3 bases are TGTGCCACCAGCAGAGGGTTTACAGGGGGCCTAGACGAGCAGTACGTC.

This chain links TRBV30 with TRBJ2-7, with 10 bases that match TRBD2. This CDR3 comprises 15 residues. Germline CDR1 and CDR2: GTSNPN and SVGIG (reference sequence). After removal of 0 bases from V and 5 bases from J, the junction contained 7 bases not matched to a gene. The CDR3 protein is CAWSVRASGSHEQYF. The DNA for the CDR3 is TGTGCCTGGAGTGTACGGGCTAGCGGGAGTCACGAGCAGTACTTC.

CDR3 protein: CASSLRGGGANGYTF. CDR3 nucleotide sequence: TGTGCCAGCAGCTTAAGAGGAGGGGGCGCGAATGGCTACACCTTC. This sequence joins TRBV13 and TRBJ1-2, with TRBD1 identical over 7 bases. Germline-derived CDR1 and CDR2 are PRHDT and FYEKMQ (reference sequence). J lost 6 bases, V lost 2 bases, and 9 bases had no gene match. This CDR3 is 15 amino acids long.

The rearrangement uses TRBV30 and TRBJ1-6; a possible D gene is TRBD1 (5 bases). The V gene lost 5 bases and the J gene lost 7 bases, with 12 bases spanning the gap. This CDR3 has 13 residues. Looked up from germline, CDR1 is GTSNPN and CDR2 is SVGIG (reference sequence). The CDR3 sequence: CAWQSRVNSPLHF. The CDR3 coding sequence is TGTGCCTGGCAGTCCAGGGTCAATTCACCCCTCCACTTT.

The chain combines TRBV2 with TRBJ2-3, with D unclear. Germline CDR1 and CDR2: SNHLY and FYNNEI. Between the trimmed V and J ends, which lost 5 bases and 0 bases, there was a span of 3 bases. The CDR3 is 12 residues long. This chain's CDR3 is CASSISTDTQYF. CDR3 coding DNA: TGTGCCAGCAGTATAAGCACAGATACGCAGTATTTT.

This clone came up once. CDR3 sequence reads: CASSFAGSSYNSPLHF. The DNA of the CDR3 is TGTGCCAGCAGCTTCGCGGGAAGCTCCTATAATTCACCCCTCCACTTT. The gene calls are TRBV5-6 and TRBJ1-6; D is unresolved. The CDR3 is made up of 16 amino acids. CDR1 and CDR2 (germline): SGHDT, YYEEEE. V was trimmed by 2 bases and J by 0 bases, leaving 9 bases between them.

CDR3 loop: CAWRDRSSYNSPLHF. The CDR3 DNA sequence: TGTGCCTGGCGGGACAGAAGCTCCTATAATTCACCCCTCCACTTT. The rearrangement links TRBV30 to TRBJ1-6, with 7 bases identical to TRBD1. CDR1 and CDR2 from the germline V gene are GTSNPN and SVGIG (reference sequence). V gave up 5 bases and J gave up 0 bases; unmatched junction bases: 4. The CDR3 has 15 amino acids.

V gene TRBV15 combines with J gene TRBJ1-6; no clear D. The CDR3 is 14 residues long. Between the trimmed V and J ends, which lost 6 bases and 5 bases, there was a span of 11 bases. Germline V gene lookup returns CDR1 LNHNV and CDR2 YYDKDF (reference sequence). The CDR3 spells CATRRIQNNSPLHF. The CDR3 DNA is TGTGCCACCAGGAGGATTCAAAATAATTCACCCCTCCACTTT.

CDR3 bases: TGTGCCAGCAGCCAAGATCCGACAGGGTATCAAGAGACCCAGTACTTC. Translation gives CASSQDPTGYQETQYF. V gene TRBV4-2 combines with J gene TRBJ2-5, with TRBD1 identical over 7 bases. Losses at the gene ends were 0 bases for V and 2 bases for J; bases not matched to a gene: 6. The length of the CDR3 is 16 residues. Per germline, CDR1 LGHNA and CDR2 YNFKEQ.